These T cell receptor beta chains were read from a single sample in a study of glioma-infiltrating T cells after dendritic cell vaccination. Data came from immunoSEQ multiplex PCR; TCRdb stores just in-frame clones and leaves some out. This table holds about 65,000 clones, approximately 86% found once. Source: blood, taken after dendritic cell vaccination. The receptors were sampled from a human donor with glioblastoma. Each CDR3 is given with its conserved first and last residue. Fields, in order: clone size, D gene, V gene, J gene, CDR3 protein, CDR3 DNA. A D gene is named only where the DNA matches it firmly. Size tells how often a clone was seen (once, few, many) or the class of an expanded clone, and some rows leave it out.

-	TRBD2	TRBV18	TRBJ2-7	CASSSNSGSYEQYF	TGTGCCAGCTCTAGTAACAGCGGGAGTTACGAGCAGTACTTC
-	-	TRBV14	TRBJ1-2	CASSKNYVPRDGYTF	TGTGCCAGCAGCAAGAACTACGTCCCAAGAGATGGCTACACCTTC
-	-	TRBV18	TRBJ2-1	CASSPNRASSYNEQFF	TGTGCCAGCTCACCGAACAGGGCCTCCTCCTACAATGAGCAGTTCTTC
-	TRBD1	TRBV30	TRBJ2-7	CAWSVLGQGPYEQYF	TGTGCCTGGAGTGTATTAGGACAGGGGCCCTACGAGCAGTACTTC
-	TRBD1	TRBV13	TRBJ2-7	CASSRFRQGGEQYF	TGTGCCAGCAGCCGATTTCGACAGGGTGGCGAGCAGTACTTC
-	TRBD1	TRBV7-9	TRBJ2-1	CASRLLTGSEQFF	TGTGCCAGCAGACTCCTGACAGGGAGTGAGCAGTTCTTC
-	-	TRBV2	TRBJ2-6	CASSPPGSGANVLTF	TGTGCCAGCAGTCCCCCCGGCTCTGGGGCCAACGTCCTGACTTTC
-	-	TRBV9	TRBJ1-4	CASSVGWGGVEEKLFF	TGTGCCAGCAGCGTAGGTTGGGGGGGCGTAGAAGAAAAACTGTTTTTT
-	TRBD1	TRBV5-1	TRBJ1-2	CASSLGQGVGYTF	TGCGCCAGCAGCTTAGGACAGGGGGTTGGCTACACCTTC
-	-	TRBV29-1	TRBJ1-1	CSVQGLGNTEAFF	TGCAGCGTCCAGGGACTGGGAAACACTGAAGCTTTCTTT
-	-	TRBV27	TRBJ1-1	CASSLSWAENTEAFF	TGTGCCAGCAGTTTATCGTGGGCCGAGAACACTGAAGCTTTCTTT
-	TRBD2	TRBV6-5	TRBJ2-1	CASNYRTSGYYNEQFF	TGTGCCAGCAATTATAGGACTAGCGGTTACTACAATGAGCAGTTCTTC
few	TRBD2	TRBV11-2	TRBJ2-1	CASSLLAGVNEQFF	TGTGCCAGCAGCTTACTAGCGGGAGTCAATGAGCAGTTCTTC
-	TRBD2	TRBV29-1	TRBJ2-1	CSVSGTSGSSEQFF	TGCAGCGTTTCCGGGACTAGCGGGAGTAGTGAGCAGTTCTTC
-	-	TRBV27	TRBJ2-3	CASSLPKTGTDTQYF	TGTGCCAGCAGTTTACCTAAAACAGGGACAGATACGCAGTATTTT
-	TRBD1	TRBV9	TRBJ2-7	CASSVNTGTAYEQYF	TGTGCCAGCAGCGTTAATACCGGGACAGCCTACGAGCAGTACTTC
-	TRBD2	TRBV9	TRBJ2-1	CASSVRAGVPNEQFF	TGTGCCAGCAGCGTAAGAGCGGGAGTCCCCAATGAGCAGTTCTTC
-	-	TRBV9	TRBJ1-1	CASSLLMNTEAFF	TGTGCCAGCAGCTTACTCATGAACACTGAAGCTTTCTTT
once	-	TRBV7-6	TRBJ2-2	CASSWGQNTGELFF	TGTGCCAGCAGCTGGGGACAAAACACCGGGGAGCTGTTTTTT
-	-	TRBV4-3	TRBJ2-7	CASSQDEAGYEQYF	TGCGCCAGCAGCCAAGATGAAGCTGGCTACGAGCAGTACTTC
-	-	TRBV5-6	TRBJ2-5	CASSAAGTQYF	TGTGCCAGCAGCGCCGCAGGGACCCAGTACTTC
few	TRBD1	TRBV7-8	TRBJ1-5	CASSLYGQGGSQPQHF	TGTGCCAGCAGCTTATATGGTCAGGGGGGTAGTCAGCCCCAGCATTTT
-	-	TRBV10-1	TRBJ2-7	CASSVSGVGEQYF	TGCGCCAGCAGTGTCTCAGGGGTTGGCGAGCAGTACTTC
-	TRBD2	TRBV12-5	TRBJ2-3	CASGPIAGDTQYF	TGTGCTAGTGGCCCGATAGCGGGAGATACGCAGTATTTT
once	TRBD2	TRBV13	TRBJ2-2	CASSSGIAGTGELFF	TGTGCCAGCAGCTCCGGAATAGCGGGAACCGGGGAGCTGTTTTTT
-	-	TRBV21-1	TRBJ2-7	CASRSNPGTGTSYEQYF	TGTGCCAGCAGATCAAACCCCGGGACAGGGACGAGCTACGAGCAGTACTTC
-	-	TRBV19	TRBJ1-4	CASSIARPRRTFNEKLFF	TGTGCCAGTAGTATAGCGCGCCCCCGACGGACTTTTAATGAAAAACTGTTTTTT
-	-	TRBV7-9	TRBJ2-5	CASSGPWAGETQYF	TGTGCCAGCAGCGGACCTTGGGCGGGAGAGACCCAGTACTTC
-	-	TRBV4-3	TRBJ1-1	CASSQAWQGTEAFF	TGCGCCAGCAGCCAAGCTTGGCAGGGCACTGAAGCTTTCTTT
few	-	TRBV19	TRBJ1-3	CASSNAGSGNTIYF	TGTGCCAGTAGTAACGCGGGCTCTGGAAACACCATATATTTT
-	-	TRBV7-9	TRBJ1-3	CASSHLTGIGNTIYF	TGTGCCAGCAGTCACCTCACGGGGATTGGAAACACCATATATTTT
-	-	TRBV5-5	TRBJ1-5	CASSFDRNSNQPQHF	TGTGCCAGCAGCTTCGACAGAAATAGCAATCAGCCCCAGCATTTT
-	TRBD1	TRBV7-8	TRBJ2-7	CASSLGQAYSYEQYF	TGTGCCAGCAGCCTTGGACAGGCCTACTCCTACGAGCAGTACTTC
-	-	TRBV7-3	TRBJ2-2	CASSLSSTGELFF	TGTGCCAGCAGCTTAAGTTCTACCGGGGAGCTGTTTTTT
-	-	TRBV5-1	TRBJ1-6	CASSLAGSSYNSPLHF	TGCGCCAGCAGCTTGGCCGGGAGCTCCTATAATTCACCCCTCCACTTT
-	-	TRBV25-1	TRBJ1-1	CASSEFLVGGNTEAFF	TGTGCCAGCAGTGAATTCCTTGTGGGGGGGAACACTGAAGCTTTCTTT
-	-	TRBV2	TRBJ2-1	CASSAVNEQFF	TGTGCCAGCAGTGCCGTCAATGAGCAGTTCTTC
-	-	TRBV15	TRBJ2-5	CATSRPRQPEPQETQYF	TGTGCCACCAGCAGACCAAGACAGCCCGAACCTCAAGAGACCCAGTACTTC
-	-	TRBV6-1	TRBJ2-7	CASSSGRGSYEQYF	TGTGCCAGCAGTTCGGGCCGGGGCTCCTACGAGCAGTACTTC
-	-	TRBV29-1	TRBJ1-2	CSVEVSPHGYTF	TGCAGCGTTGAAGTGAGTCCCCACGGCTACACCTTC
-	TRBD2	TRBV19	TRBJ2-1	CASSSGRTYNEQFF	TGTGCCAGTAGTAGCGGGAGAACCTACAATGAGCAGTTCTTC
-	-	TRBV9	TRBJ2-7	CASSKPASPGKQYF	TGTGCCAGCAGCAAACCGGCGTCGCCCGGGAAGCAGTACTTC
-	-	TRBV2	TRBJ2-3	CASSGDNTDTQYF	TGTGCCAGCAGTGGGGACAACACAGATACGCAGTATTTT
-	TRBD1	TRBV28	TRBJ1-1	CASRSTGTGTEAFF	TGTGCCAGCAGGTCAACCGGGACAGGCACTGAAGCTTTCTTT
-	-	TRBV5-1	TRBJ1-6	CASTQGQPNSPLHF	TGCGCCAGCACACAAGGACAGCCTAATTCACCCCTCCACTTT